This T cell receptor beta chain was identified during a study of T cells in narcolepsy. Study-level points and caveats: Autoreactive HCRT-specific and TRIB2-specific clonotypes were marked in same-patient CSF-versus-blood CD4+ comparisons. Blood of same and different patients, but not healthy controls, reportedly held recurring autoreactive clonotypes.

Sequencing was performed with immunoSEQ multiplex PCR; in TCRdb, only in-frame clones are kept and a portion is missing. The sample includes more than 30,000 clones, 75% to 90% seen only once; the top ten take less than 3%. Comment on this clone: Its antigen is unidentified.

Germline V gives CDR1 MNHEY, CDR2 SMNVEV (reference sequence). V was pared by 5 bases and J by 0 bases, with 17 bases between. The CDR3 runs to 17 residues. The chain carries TRBV27 and TRBJ1-5; D is perhaps TRBD1 (5 bases). Sequenced input: CD45RA- memory CD4+ T cells from PBMCs. This TCR was sampled from a human donor with narcolepsy. The CDR3 protein is CASSPLTGLGSNQPQHF. Written as DNA, the CDR3 is TGTGCCAGCAGTCCTCTTACGGGGCTCGGTAGCAATCAGCCCCAGCATTTT.